The rows below give T cell receptor beta chains drawn from one sample of a study of cytomegalovirus exposure and HLA in healthy donors. Using immunoSEQ multiplex PCR, the repertoire was profiled, and TCRdb retains in-frame clones only, with some absent. Of 65,000 to 75,000 clones in the sample, 94% were seen once. Sequenced: PBMCs. These receptors came from a young man in good health and CMV-seropositive. CDR3s include the opening cysteine and the closing phenylalanine or tryptophan. The D gene is left open where the match is weak.

j_call: TRBJ2-1; d_call: TRBD1; v_call: TRBV28; cdr3_aa: CASSSQGNEQFF; cdr3_nt: TGTGCCAGCAGTTCACAGGGGAATGAGCAGTTCTTC
j_call: TRBJ2-1; d_call: .; v_call: TRBV4-2; cdr3_aa: CASSPNYIGVSYNEQFF; cdr3_nt: TGTGCCAGCAGCCCAAATTATATAGGGGTCTCCTACAATGAGCAGTTCTTC
j_call: TRBJ2-5; d_call: .; v_call: TRBV5-1; cdr3_aa: CASSSLQTEKNGGPQETQYF; cdr3_nt: TGCGCCAGCAGCTCACTTCAGACGGAAAAAAATGGAGGACCCCAAGAGACCCAGTACTTC
j_call: TRBJ1-5; d_call: .; v_call: TRBV28; cdr3_aa: CASSLSRVGGNQPQHF; cdr3_nt: TGTGCCAGCAGTTTATCAAGGGTAGGAGGTAATCAGCCCCAGCATTTT
j_call: TRBJ1-1; d_call: TRBD1; v_call: TRBV6-5; cdr3_aa: CASSQGTGEVTEAFF; cdr3_nt: TGTGCCAGCAGTCAAGGGACAGGGGAGGTTACGGAAGCTTTCTTT
j_call: TRBJ1-1; d_call: TRBD1; v_call: TRBV7-3; cdr3_aa: CASSLDRDTEAFF; cdr3_nt: TGTGCCAGCAGCTTAGACAGGGACACTGAAGCTTTCTTT
j_call: TRBJ2-5; d_call: TRBD2; v_call: TRBV11-2; cdr3_aa: CASSLAGRVQETQYF; cdr3_nt: TGTGCCAGCAGCTTAGCGGGGAGGGTACAAGAGACCCAGTACTTC
j_call: TRBJ1-5; d_call: .; v_call: TRBV21-1; cdr3_aa: CASSNKTCEDSNQPQHF; cdr3_nt: TGTGCCAGCAGCAACAAAACCTGCGAAGATAGCAATCAGCCCCAGCATTTT
j_call: TRBJ2-3; d_call: TRBD2; v_call: TRBV5-1; cdr3_aa: CASSLGGTSDFDTQYF; cdr3_nt: TGCGCCAGCAGCTTGGGGGGGACTAGTGATTTCGATACGCAGTATTTT
j_call: TRBJ1-5; d_call: TRBD1; v_call: TRBV30; cdr3_aa: CAWSTGGQGPQHF; cdr3_nt: TGTGCCTGGAGTACAGGGGGACAAGGGCCCCAGCATTTT
j_call: TRBJ2-3; d_call: .; v_call: TRBV11-2; cdr3_aa: CASSLVVYSTTSTDTQYF; cdr3_nt: TGTGCCAGCAGCTTAGTGGTGTATAGCACCACTAGCACAGATACGCAGTATTTT
j_call: TRBJ2-5; d_call: TRBD1; v_call: TRBV19; cdr3_aa: CASSTSEHRGTQYF; cdr3_nt: TGTGCCAGTAGTACTTCCGAGCACAGGGGGACCCAGTACTTC
j_call: TRBJ2-1; d_call: TRBD2; v_call: TRBV28; cdr3_aa: CASSLKGIAGGAYNEQFF; cdr3_nt: TGTGCCAGCAGTCTAAAAGGGATAGCGGGAGGCGCCTACAATGAGCAGTTCTTC
j_call: TRBJ2-3; d_call: .; v_call: TRBV28; cdr3_aa: CASSPLKAATDTQYF; cdr3_nt: TGTGCCAGCTCCCCCCTAAAAGCGGCAACAGATACGCAGTATTTT